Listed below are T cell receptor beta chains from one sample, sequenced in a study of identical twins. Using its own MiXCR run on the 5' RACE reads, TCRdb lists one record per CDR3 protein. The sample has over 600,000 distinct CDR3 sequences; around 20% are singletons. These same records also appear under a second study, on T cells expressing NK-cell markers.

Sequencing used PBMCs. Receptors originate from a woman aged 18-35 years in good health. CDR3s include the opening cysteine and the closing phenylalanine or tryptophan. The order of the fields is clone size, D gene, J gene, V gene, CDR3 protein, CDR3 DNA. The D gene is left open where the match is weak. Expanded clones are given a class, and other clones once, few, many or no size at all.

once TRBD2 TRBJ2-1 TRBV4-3 CASSQGLAGVNYNEQFF TGCGCCAGCAGCCAAGGCTTAGCGGGAGTTAACTACAATGAGCAGTTCTTC
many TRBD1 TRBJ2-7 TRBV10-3 CAISAGQGYEQYF TGTGCCATCAGTGCCGGACAGGGCTACGAGCAGTACTTC
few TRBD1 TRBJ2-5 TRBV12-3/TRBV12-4 CASSSTNRDRETQYF TGTGCCAGCAGTTCCACAAACCGGGACAGAGAGACCCAGTACTTC
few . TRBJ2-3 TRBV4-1 CASSQRGKDSTDTQYF TGCGCCAGCAGCCAACGAGGGAAAGACAGCACAGATACGCAGTATTTT
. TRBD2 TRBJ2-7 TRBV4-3 CASSPLGGRAYEQYF TGCGCCAGCAGCCCCTTGGGCGGGAGAGCCTACGAGCAGTACTTC
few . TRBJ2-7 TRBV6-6 CASRPGLSSEQYF TGTGCCAGCAGACCCGGGCTTTCCTCCGAGCAGTACTTC
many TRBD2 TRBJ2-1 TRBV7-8 CASTLAGAYNEQFF TGTGCCAGCACCCTAGCGGGAGCCTACAATGAGCAGTTCTTC
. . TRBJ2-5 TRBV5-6 CASSSLTGETQYF TGTGCCAGCAGCTCTCTGACAGGCGAGACCCAGTACTTC
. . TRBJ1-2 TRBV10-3 CAIATGYGYTF TGTGCCATAGCGACAGGCTATGGCTACACCTTC
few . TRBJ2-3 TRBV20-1 CSATSQYF TGCAGTGCCACTTCACAGTATTTT
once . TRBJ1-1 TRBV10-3 CAISEGRLAEAFF TGTGCCATCAGTGAGGGGCGGCTTGCAGAAGCTTTCTTT
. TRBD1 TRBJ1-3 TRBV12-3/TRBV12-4 CASRGTGGARTIYF TGTGCCAGCAGGGGCACAGGGGGCGCGAGGACCATATATTTT
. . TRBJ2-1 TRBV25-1 CASSDPGRYNEQFF TGTGCCAGCAGCGACCCTGGGAGATACAATGAGCAGTTCTTC
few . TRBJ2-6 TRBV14 CASSHPRRSGANVLTF TGTGCCAGCAGCCACCCTCGGAGATCTGGGGCCAACGTCCTGACTTTC
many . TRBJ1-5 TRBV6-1 CASSRDNQPQHF TGTGCCAGCAGCCGGGACAATCAGCCCCAGCATTTT
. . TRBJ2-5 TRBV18 CASSPPGRGKGGETQYF TGTGCCAGCTCACCACCGGGAAGGGGAAAGGGCGGAGAGACCCAGTACTTC
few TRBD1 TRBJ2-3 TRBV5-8 CASSLGQGKDTQYF TGTGCCAGCAGCCTAGGACAGGGAAAAGATACGCAGTATTTT
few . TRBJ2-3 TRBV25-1 CASNEWGNTDTQYF TGTGCCAGCAACGAATGGGGTAACACAGATACGCAGTATTTT
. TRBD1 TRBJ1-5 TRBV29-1 CSLGQGNQPQHF TGCAGCTTGGGACAGGGGAATCAGCCCCAGCATTTT
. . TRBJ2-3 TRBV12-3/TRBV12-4 CASTRGAARGDTQYF TGTGCCAGCACTCGAGGGGCCGCGAGGGGAGATACGCAGTATTTT
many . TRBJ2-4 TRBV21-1 CASSKFKGSLLAKNIQYF TGTGCCAGCAGCAAATTTAAGGGCTCCCTACTAGCCAAAAACATTCAGTACTTC
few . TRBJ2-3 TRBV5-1 CASRHIGGSTSTDTQYF TGCGCCAGCCGACATATCGGAGGAAGTACTAGCACAGATACGCAGTATTTT
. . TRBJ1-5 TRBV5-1 CASSLEGTAQPQHF TGCGCCAGCAGCTTGGAAGGGACGGCTCAGCCCCAGCATTTT
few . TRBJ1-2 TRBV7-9 CASSATGLYGYTF TGTGCCAGCAGCGCTACAGGCCTATATGGCTACACCTTC
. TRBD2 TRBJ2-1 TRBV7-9 CASSPPRGAGDHNEQFF TGTGCCAGCAGCCCCCCCCGGGGAGCGGGAGATCACAATGAGCAGTTCTTC
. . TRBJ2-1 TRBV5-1 CASSFELSSYNEQFF TGCGCCAGCAGCTTTGAACTGTCATCCTACAATGAGCAGTTCTTC
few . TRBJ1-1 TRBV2 CASSPTVAATEAFF TGTGCCAGCAGTCCCACGGTGGCGGCCACTGAAGCTTTCTTT
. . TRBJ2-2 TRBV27 CASSLGYYTGELFF TGTGCCAGCAGTTTAGGCTACTACACCGGGGAGCTGTTTTTT
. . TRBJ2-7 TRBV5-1 CASSLVVNTYEQYF TGCGCCAGCAGCTTGGTAGTCAACACCTACGAGCAGTACTTC
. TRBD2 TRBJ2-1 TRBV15 CATSYGLAGVSSYNEQFF TGTGCCACCAGCTACGGACTAGCGGGGGTTAGCTCCTACAATGAGCAGTTCTTC
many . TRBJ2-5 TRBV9 CASSQLGETQYF TGTGCCAGCAGCCAACTGGGTGAGACCCAGTACTTC
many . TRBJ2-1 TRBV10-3 CAISGQANNEQFF TGTGCCATCAGTGGTCAAGCGAACAATGAGCAGTTCTTC
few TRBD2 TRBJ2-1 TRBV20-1 CSAKGLAENEQFF TGCAGTGCTAAGGGACTAGCAGAGAATGAGCAGTTCTTC
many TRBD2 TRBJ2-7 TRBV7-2 CASSVSGGSSYEQYF TGTGCCAGCAGCGTTAGCGGGGGCAGCTCCTACGAGCAGTACTTC
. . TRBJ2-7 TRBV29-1 CSVWLGGSEQYF TGCAGCGTTTGGTTAGGGGGGTCGGAGCAGTACTTC
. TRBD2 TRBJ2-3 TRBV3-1 CASSQPLAWGTDTQYF TGTGCCAGCAGCCAACCACTAGCGTGGGGCACAGATACGCAGTATTTT
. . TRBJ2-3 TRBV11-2 CASRLRADTQYF TGTGCCAGCAGACTGCGGGCAGATACGCAGTATTTT
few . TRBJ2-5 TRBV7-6 CASSLASGRAETQYF .